This T cell receptor (beta chain) stems from a study of blood T cell repertoires in COVID-19. Across the study: T cells, B-cell-depleted T cells, or PBMCs supplied cDNA or gDNA.

Clones were sequenced by immunoSEQ multiplex PCR, and TCRdb holds only the in-frame ones, with some missing. The sample records about 170,000 clones, more than 75% being singletons. The CDR3 extends over 13 amino acids. CDR1 SGHNT and CDR2 YYREEE come from the germline V gene (reference sequence). V gave up 3 bases and J gave up 4 bases, with 11 bases separating them. V and J are TRBV5-4 and TRBJ2-7, with a tentative D call TRBD2 (6 bases). The sequence came from a man younger than 30 with COVID-19, enrolled during active disease. The sample was peripheral blood. As DNA, the CDR3 is TGTGCCAGCAGCTGGGGACTTTCTTACGAGCAGTACTTC. It codes for CASSWGLSYEQYF.